Listed below are T cell receptor beta chains from one sample, sequenced in a study of T cells in Graves' hyperthyroidism and ophthalmopathy. A single record per CDR3 protein comes from TCRdb applying MiXCR to the multiplex PCR reads. The sample carries roughly 350,000 distinct CDR3 sequences, approximately 14% recorded once. The sample taken for sequencing was blood. These receptor sequences come from a woman in her 30s with Graves' ophthalmopathy. CDR3s include the opening cysteine and the closing phenylalanine or tryptophan. A D gene is named only where the DNA matches it firmly. Clone sizes are given selectively: once, few, many, or a class where the clone is expanded.

v_call	clone_size	j_call	d_call	cdr3_nt	cdr3_aa
TRBV10-3	few	TRBJ2-7	TRBD1	TGTGCCATCAGTGTAAAGACAGGGCCATCCTACGAGCAGTACTTC	CAISVKTGPSYEQYF
TRBV11-2	many	TRBJ1-1	TRBD1	TGTGCCAGCAGCCCTCGGGACAGGGGTAGGCGGACTGAAGCTTTCTTT	CASSPRDRGRRTEAFF
TRBV24-1	many	TRBJ1-2	-	TGTGCCACCAGCGGACAGACGCGAGATGGCTACACCTTC	CATSGQTRDGYTF
TRBV30	few	TRBJ2-5	TRBD2	TGTGCCTGGAGTGGACGATACGGGCGACTAGCGGGGGGTCAAGAGACCCAGTACTTC	CAWSGRYGRLAGGQETQYF
TRBV24-1	many	TRBJ2-5	-	TGTGCCACCAGTGATCCCGGTCCGACCGAGGAGACCCAGTACTTC	CATSDPGPTEETQYF
TRBV7-8	many	TRBJ2-7	TRBD2	TGTGCCAGCAGCTCAGGTCTAGGACTAGCGGGGCGGTACGAGCAGTACTTC	CASSSGLGLAGRYEQYF
TRBV19	many	TRBJ1-1	TRBD1	TGTGCCACCTTAAGGACAGGGCGCGCAAACACTGAAGCTTTCTTT	CATLRTGRANTEAFF
TRBV7-8	many	TRBJ1-2	-	TGTGCCAGCAGCTTAGGCAGGGCAGACTATGGCTACACCTTC	CASSLGRADYGYTF
TRBV12-3/TRBV12-4	many	TRBJ2-3	TRBD2	TGTGCCAGCAAGGGGCCCGCGGGGGCAGATACGCAGTATTTT	CASKGPAGADTQYF
TRBV12-3/TRBV12-4	many	TRBJ2-7	TRBD2	TGTGCCAGCAGTTCTAGCGGGGGGGTATACGAGCAGTACTTC	CASSSSGGVYEQYF
TRBV7-2	many	TRBJ1-2	TRBD1	TGTGCCAGCAGCTTAAACGGACAGGCATCCTATGGCTACACCTTC	CASSLNGQASYGYTF
TRBV7-2	many	TRBJ1-2	-	TGTGCCAGCAGCTTAGATTTTCTCGCTGACGGAACTAACTATGGCTACACCTTC	CASSLDFLADGTNYGYTF
TRBV20-1	-	TRBJ2-2	TRBD2	TGCAGTGCTGCGATTGGACTAGCGGGGGGGCGTGGGGAGCTGTTTTTT	CSAAIGLAGGRGELFF
TRBV30	many	TRBJ1-2	-	TGTGCCTGGAACGAGGGACTAGGAGGCGGCTACACCTTC	CAWNEGLGGGYTF
TRBV27	many	TRBJ1-1	-	TGTGCCAGCAGTTCTGTCTCCTATGGGGACACTGAAGCTTTCTTT	CASSSVSYGDTEAFF
TRBV11-2	many	TRBJ2-7	-	TGTGCCAGCAGTTCGACAGATGTCGGCGAGCAGTACTTC	CASSSTDVGEQYF
TRBV7-2	many	TRBJ2-5	TRBD2	TGTGCCAGCAGCTGGAGACTAGCTGTAGAGACCCAGTACTTC	CASSWRLAVETQYF
TRBV2	many	TRBJ2-1	-	TGTGCCAGCCCCGGGGCAGGGTATTTCAATGAGCAGTTCTTC	CASPGAGYFNEQFF
TRBV5-4	-	TRBJ2-6	-	TGTGCCAGCAAGGGGGCTGGGGCCAACGTCCTGACTTTC	CASKGAGANVLTF
TRBV29-1	many	TRBJ2-1	-	TGCAGCGCCTACGTCCATACAAGCTACAATGAGCAGTTCTTC	CSAYVHTSYNEQFF
TRBV12-3/TRBV12-4	many	TRBJ1-1	-	TGTGCCAGCAGTCGTCAAGGACCGGACACTGAAGCTTTCTTT	CASSRQGPDTEAFF
TRBV12-3/TRBV12-4	many	TRBJ2-3	TRBD2	TGTGCCAGCAGCCCCGCCCGGTCGAGCGGGGGGGCGGATACGCAGTATTTT	CASSPARSSGGADTQYF
TRBV29-1	many	TRBJ2-3	-	TGCAGCGTTGGGGGGGATACGCAGTATTTT	CSVGGDTQYF
TRBV2	many	TRBJ1-5	-	TGTGCCATCAAGATCAATAGCAATCAGCCCCAGCATTTT	CAIKINSNQPQHF
TRBV19	-	TRBJ2-2	-	TGTGCCAGTAGTATAGGAGCTATTGGCGAGCTGTTTTTT	CASSIGAIGELFF
TRBV5-1	few	TRBJ1-1	-	TGCGCCAGCAGCCGGAGAGAGAACACTGAAGCTTTCTTT	CASSRRENTEAFF
TRBV12-3/TRBV12-4	-	TRBJ1-1	TRBD1	TGTGCCAGCAGTTTACTTTCGACAGGGGGAGGCACTGAAGCTTTCTTT	CASSLLSTGGGTEAFF